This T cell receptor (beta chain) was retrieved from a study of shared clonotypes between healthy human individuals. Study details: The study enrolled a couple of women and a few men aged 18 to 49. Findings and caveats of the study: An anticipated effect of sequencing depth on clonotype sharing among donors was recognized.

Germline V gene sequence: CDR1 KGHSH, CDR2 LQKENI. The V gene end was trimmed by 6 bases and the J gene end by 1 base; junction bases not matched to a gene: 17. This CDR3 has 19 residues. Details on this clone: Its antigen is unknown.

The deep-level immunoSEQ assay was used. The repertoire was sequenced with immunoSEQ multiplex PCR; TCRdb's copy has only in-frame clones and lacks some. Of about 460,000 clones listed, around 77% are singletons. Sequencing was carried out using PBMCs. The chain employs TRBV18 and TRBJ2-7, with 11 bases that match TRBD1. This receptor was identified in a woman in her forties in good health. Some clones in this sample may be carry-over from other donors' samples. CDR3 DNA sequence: TGTGCCAGCTCCCCAAACACCCCCGGACAGGGGGCCTCTTCCTACGAGCAGTACTTC. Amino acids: CASSPNTPGQGASSYEQYF. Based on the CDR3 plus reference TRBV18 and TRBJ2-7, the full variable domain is NAGVMQNPRHLVRRRGQEARLRCSPMKGHSHVYWYRQLPEEGLKFMVYLQKENIIDESGMPKERFSAEFPKEGPSILRIQQVVRGDSAAYFCASSPNTPGQGASSYEQYFGPGTRLTVT.